These 11 T cell receptor beta chains share one sample of origin, sequenced in a study of cytomegalovirus exposure and HLA in healthy donors. The PCR made use of 60 Vbeta and 13 Jbeta primers. This table comes from immunoSEQ multiplex PCR, and its TCRdb copy is limited to in-frame clones, with some not included. The sample carries over 150,000 clones, approximately 77% recorded once. Material for sequencing was PBMCs. These receptors all stem from a man aged 25 to 45 in good health and CMV-seropositive.

The chain carries TRBV5-1 and TRBJ1-1; the match to TRBD1 covers 7 bases. Trimming took 2 bases from V and 12 from J; bases not matched to a gene: 4. Germline V gene data show CDR1 as SGHRS and CDR2 as YFSETQ. CDR3 size: 11 residues. This chain's CDR3 is CASSLQGIPFF. The CDR3 coding sequence is TGCGCCAGCAGCTTACAGGGGATACCTTTCTTT.

V is TRBV7-6 and J is TRBJ2-3; 8 bases map to TRBD2. The germline gives CDR1 SGHVS, CDR2 FNYEAQ. V lost 0 bases, J lost 2 bases, and 4 bases stayed unmatched. This CDR3 is 16 amino acids long. The CDR3 bases are TGTGCCAGCAGCTTAGCGGGGCGGGGGGCCACAGATACGCAGTATTTT. Translation: CASSLAGRGATDTQYF.

This chain links TRBV5-6 with TRBJ1-1; no firm D call. V dropped 3 bases and J dropped 0 bases, with 12 bases sitting between them. Germline values: CDR1 SGHDT, CDR2 YYEEEE. This CDR3 has 15 residues. CDR3 in amino acids: CASSSPRTMNTEAFF. The CDR3 DNA is TGTGCCAGCAGCTCGCCTCGTACTATGAACACTGAAGCTTTCTTT.

This clone appeared a few times. The J gene is TRBJ2-3, the V gene TRBV4-2; 10 bases line up with TRBD2. The V gene's germline CDR1 is LGHNA and CDR2 YNFKEQ. The CDR3 length is 13 residues. J gave up 4 bases and V 5 bases, and 0 bases lay outside the gene matches. The CDR3: CASSGLAADTQYF. The CDR3 nucleotides read TGTGCCAGCAGCGGACTAGCGGCAGATACGCAGTATTTT.

This chain connects TRBV19 to TRBJ2-2; 7 positions agree with TRBD1. With 3 bases clipped from V and 7 bases from J, the junction kept 8 bases outside the gene matches. Germline CDR1 is LNHDA and CDR2 is SQIVND (reference sequence). This CDR3 region has 15 residues. CDR3 residues: CASSITTGTVGELFF. In DNA, the CDR3 is TGTGCCAGTAGTATCACGACAGGGACCGTCGGGGAGCTGTTTTTT.

The J gene is TRBJ1-2, the V gene TRBV5-6; unclear D gene. Trimming cost V 0 bases and J 8 bases, with 20 bases left between them. The CDR3 contains 16 residues. Germline values: CDR1 SGHDT, CDR2 YYEEEE. The CDR3 bases are TGTGCCAGCAGCTTGGCTGGACTGAGCAATCTGGAAGGCTACACCTTC. Amino acid sequence: CASSLAGLSNLEGYTF.

The J gene is TRBJ1-2, the V gene TRBV5-4, with 10 bases that match TRBD1. Per germline, CDR1 SGHNT and CDR2 YYREEE (reference sequence). V lost 3 bases, J lost 3 bases, and 5 bases stayed unmatched. This CDR3 has 15 amino acids. CDR3 nucleotides: TGTGCCAGCAGCTGGGCCGGGACAGGGGACTATGGCTACACCTTC. Protein sequence: CASSWAGTGDYGYTF. Looking up the rest from reference TRBV5-4 and TRBJ1-2 gives the full variable domain: ETGVTQSPTHLIKTRGQQVTLRCSSQSGHNTVSWYQQALGQGPQFIFQYYREEENGRGNFPPRFSGLQFPNYSSELNVNALELDDSALYLCASSWAGTGDYGYTFGSGTRLTVV.

The J gene is TRBJ1-2, the V gene TRBV18; TRBD1 agrees at 9 bases. V dropped 3 bases and J dropped 7; count of bases not matched to a gene: 6. The CDR3 has 14 amino acids. Per germline, CDR1 KGHSH and CDR2 LQKENI. The CDR3 bases are TGTGCCAGCTCACCCACGGGACAGGGACGTGGCTACACCTTC. The encoded protein is CASSPTGQGRGYTF.

V gene TRBV9 combines with J gene TRBJ2-3, with D tentatively TRBD1 (5 bases). V gave up 0 bases and J gave up 8 bases, with 13 bases separating them. The CDR3 totals 14 residues. Germline CDR1 and CDR2: SGDLS and YYNGEE. CDR3 loop: CASSVGQGHGTQYF. As DNA, the CDR3 is TGTGCCAGCAGCGTAGGTCAGGGTCACGGTACGCAGTATTTT.

V and J are TRBV30 and TRBJ2-2, with D maybe TRBD1 (5 bases). The length of the CDR3 is 16 residues. Germline assignment: CDR1 GTSNPN and CDR2 SVGIG (reference sequence). V dropped 2 bases and J dropped 3 bases, with 16 bases sitting between them. CDR3 nucleotide sequence: TGTGCCTGGAGTCCTCCTAGGGGCGCGGACACCGGGGAGCTGTTTTTT. It specifies CAWSPPRGADTGELFF.

The chain combines TRBV27 with TRBJ2-5, with D hard to call. Trimming took 1 base from V and 5 from J, leaving 5 bases between them. CDR1 is MNHEY and CDR2 is SMNVEV in the germline V gene (reference sequence). This CDR3 region has 12 residues. The CDR3 reads CASSLFGETQYF. For the CDR3, the DNA is TGTGCCAGCAGTTTATTCGGGGAGACCCAGTACTTC.